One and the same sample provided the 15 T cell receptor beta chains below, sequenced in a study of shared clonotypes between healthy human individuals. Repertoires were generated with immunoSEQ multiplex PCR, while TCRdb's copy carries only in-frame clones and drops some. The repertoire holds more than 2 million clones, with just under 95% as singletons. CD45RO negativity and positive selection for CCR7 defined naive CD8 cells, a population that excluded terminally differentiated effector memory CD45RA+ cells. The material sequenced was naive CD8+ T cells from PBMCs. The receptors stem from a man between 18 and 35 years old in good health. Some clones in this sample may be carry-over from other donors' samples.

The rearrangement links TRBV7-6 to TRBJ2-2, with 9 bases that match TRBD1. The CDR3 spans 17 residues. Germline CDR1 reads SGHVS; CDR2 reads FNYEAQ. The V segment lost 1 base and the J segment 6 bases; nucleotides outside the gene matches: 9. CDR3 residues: CASSLGPGTGLPGELFF. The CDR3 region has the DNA TGTGCCAGCAGCTTAGGGCCCGGGACAGGGCTTCCCGGGGAGCTGTTTTTT.

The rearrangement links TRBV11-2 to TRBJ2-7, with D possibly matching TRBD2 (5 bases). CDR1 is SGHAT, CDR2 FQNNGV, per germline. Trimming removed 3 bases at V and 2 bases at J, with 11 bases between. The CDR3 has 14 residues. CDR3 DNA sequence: TGTGCCAGCAGCTTCGGAGCGGAAGCCTACGAGCAGTACTTC. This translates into CASSFGAEAYEQYF.

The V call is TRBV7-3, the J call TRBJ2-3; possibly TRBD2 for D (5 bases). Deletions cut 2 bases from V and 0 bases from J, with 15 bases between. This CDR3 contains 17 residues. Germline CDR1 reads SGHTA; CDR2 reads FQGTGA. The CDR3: CASSLLAGESSTDTQYF. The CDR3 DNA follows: TGTGCCAGCAGCTTATTGGCCGGGGAGTCAAGCACAGATACGCAGTATTTT.

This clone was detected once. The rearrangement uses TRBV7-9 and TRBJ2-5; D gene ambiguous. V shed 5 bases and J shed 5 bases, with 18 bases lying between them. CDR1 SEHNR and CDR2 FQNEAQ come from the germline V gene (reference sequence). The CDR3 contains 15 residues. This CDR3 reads CASSPPGPERETQYF. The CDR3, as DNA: TGTGCCAGCAGCCCTCCCGGCCCGGAGAGGGAGACCCAGTACTTC.

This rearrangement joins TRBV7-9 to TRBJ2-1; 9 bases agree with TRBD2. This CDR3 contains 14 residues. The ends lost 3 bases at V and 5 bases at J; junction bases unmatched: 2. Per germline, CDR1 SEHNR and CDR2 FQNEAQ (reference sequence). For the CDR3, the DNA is TGTGCCAGCAGCTTGACTAGCGGTAACAATGAGCAGTTCTTC. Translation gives CASSLTSGNNEQFF.

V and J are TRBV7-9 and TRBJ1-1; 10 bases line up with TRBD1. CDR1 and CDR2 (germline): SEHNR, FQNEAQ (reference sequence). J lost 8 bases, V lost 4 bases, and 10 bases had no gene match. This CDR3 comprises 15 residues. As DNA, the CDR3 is TGTGCCAGCAGCTCCAGGACAGGGGGTGGCTTAGAAGCTTTCTTT. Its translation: CASSSRTGGGLEAFF.

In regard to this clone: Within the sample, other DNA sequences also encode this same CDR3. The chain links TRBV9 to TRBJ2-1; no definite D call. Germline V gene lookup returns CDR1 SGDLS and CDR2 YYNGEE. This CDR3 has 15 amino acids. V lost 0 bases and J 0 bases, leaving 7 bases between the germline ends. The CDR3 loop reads CASSVGDASYNEQFF. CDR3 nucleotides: TGTGCCAGCAGCGTAGGAGACGCCTCCTACAATGAGCAGTTCTTC.

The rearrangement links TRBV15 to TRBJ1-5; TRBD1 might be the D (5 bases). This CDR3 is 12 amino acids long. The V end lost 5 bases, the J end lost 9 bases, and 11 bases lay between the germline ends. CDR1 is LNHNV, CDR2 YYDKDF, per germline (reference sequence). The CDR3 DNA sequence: TGTGCCACCAGCCCTTTGGGGGGGCCCCAGCATTTT. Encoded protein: CATSPLGGPQHF.

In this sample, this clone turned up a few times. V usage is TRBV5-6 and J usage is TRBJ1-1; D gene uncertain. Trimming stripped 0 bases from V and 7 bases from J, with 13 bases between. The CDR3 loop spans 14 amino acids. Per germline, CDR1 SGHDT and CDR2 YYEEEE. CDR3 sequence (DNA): TGTGCCAGCAGCTTGGCCCTGGTGTGGAATGAAGCTTTCTTT. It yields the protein CASSLALVWNEAFF.

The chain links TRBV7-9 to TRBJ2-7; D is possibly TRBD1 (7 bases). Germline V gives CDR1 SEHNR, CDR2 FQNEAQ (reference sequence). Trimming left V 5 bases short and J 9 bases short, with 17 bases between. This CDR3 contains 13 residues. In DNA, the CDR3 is TGTGCCAGCAGCGCGCGCGGGACAGCAGGGCAGTACTTC. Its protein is CASSARGTAGQYF.

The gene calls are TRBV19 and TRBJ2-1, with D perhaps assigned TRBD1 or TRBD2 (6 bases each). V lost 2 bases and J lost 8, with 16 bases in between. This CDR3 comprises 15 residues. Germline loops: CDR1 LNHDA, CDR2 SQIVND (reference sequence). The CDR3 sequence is CASSIRGAKYHEQFF. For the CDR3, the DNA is TGTGCCAGTAGTATAAGGGGGGCTAAGTACCATGAGCAGTTCTTC.

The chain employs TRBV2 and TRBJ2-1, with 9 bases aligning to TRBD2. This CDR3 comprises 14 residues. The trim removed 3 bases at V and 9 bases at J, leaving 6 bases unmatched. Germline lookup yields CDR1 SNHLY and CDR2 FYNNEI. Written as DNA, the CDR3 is TGTGCCAGCAGTGACGGCGGGAGGGCCAGTGAGCAGTTCTTC. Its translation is CASSDGGRASEQFF.

The CDR3 DNA is TGTGCCAGCAGTGATCACCTTCAGGGGGCCGGCTACACCTTC. This gives the protein CASSDHLQGAGYTF. The chain recombines TRBV25-1 with TRBJ1-2, with 8 bases matching TRBD1. The V gene's germline CDR1 is MGHDK and CDR2 SYGVNS. The CDR3 sequence is 14 residues long. Trimming removed 3 bases from V and 8 bases from J; junction bases left unmatched: 8.

The CDR3 DNA sequence: TGTGCCAGCAGTTTAATGACAGGGGGTATAAAGGACACTGAAGCTTTCTTT. It translates to CASSLMTGGIKDTEAFF. V usage is TRBV28 and J usage is TRBJ1-1; 9 nucleotides line up with TRBD1. Germline trimming cut 2 bases from V and 3 bases from J; bases unmatched to any gene: 10. Germline-derived CDR1 and CDR2 are MDHEN and SYDVKM. CDR3 length: 17 residues. Supplemented by reference TRBV28 and TRBJ1-1, the full variable domain reads DVKVTQSSRYLVKRTGEKVFLECVQDMDHENMFWYRQDPGLGLRLIYFSYDVKMKEKGDIPEGYSVSREKKERFSLILESASTNQTSMYLCASSLMTGGIKDTEAFFGQGTRLTVV.

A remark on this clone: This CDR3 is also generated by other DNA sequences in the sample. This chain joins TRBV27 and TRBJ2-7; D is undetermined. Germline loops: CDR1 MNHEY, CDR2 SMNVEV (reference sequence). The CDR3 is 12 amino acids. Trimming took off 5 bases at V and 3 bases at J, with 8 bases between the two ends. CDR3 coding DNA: TGTGCCAGCAGTCTGGACGGCTACGAGCAGTACTTC. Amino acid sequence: CASSLDGYEQYF.